This T cell receptor beta chain is from a study of blood T cell repertoires in COVID-19. Overall study: Whether acute or convalescent, the COVID-19 samples came from the United States, Italy and Spain. Sources were T cells, B-cell-depleted T cells, or PBMCs; the material itself was cDNA or gDNA.

Measured with immunoSEQ multiplex PCR; TCRdb has only the in-frame clones, and not every one. Of 90,000 or so clones in the sample, approximately 86% were seen once. Germline lookup yields CDR1 SGDLS and CDR2 YYNGEE. The V and J ends lost 3 bases and 7 bases, in that order; junction bases with no gene match: 9. The CDR3 has 17 residues. The V and J genes are TRBV9 and TRBJ2-1; 14 bases agree with TRBD2. The source material was peripheral blood. This TCR was recovered from a man at least 80 years old with active or convalescent COVID-19. The CDR3 protein is CASSGPTSGRAANEQFF. In nucleotides, the CDR3 is TGTGCCAGCAGCGGACCGACTAGCGGGAGGGCCGCGAATGAGCAGTTCTTC. The variable domain in full, with the rest retrieved from reference TRBV9 and TRBJ2-1, is DSGVTQTPKHLITATGQRVTLRCSPRSGDLSVYWYQQSLDQGLQFLIQYYNGEERAKGNILERFSAQQFPDLHSELNLSSLELGDSALYFCASSGPTSGRAANEQFFGPGTRLTVL.